This entry lists 8 T cell receptor beta chains sequenced from one sample in a study of technical replicates of blood from several donors. TCRdb keeps only in-frame clones here, not all; method: immunoSEQ multiplex PCR. The table includes about 88,000 clones, approximately 94% detected once. Sequenced sample: T cells isolated from PBMCs. These receptors were obtained from a human donor in good health.

Only one count was recorded for this clone. V and J are TRBV4-1 and TRBJ1-2; D not certain. The germline V and J ends were trimmed by 3 bases and 7 bases, with 30 bases remaining between them. Germline CDR1 and CDR2: MGHRA and YSYEKL. The CDR3 sequence is 19 residues long. CDR3 nucleotide sequence: TGCGCCAGCAGCCACCAAATGACCCTAAAAAGGACTGGGCGGGGTGGCTACACCTTC. It is translated as CASSHQMTLKRTGRGGYTF.

This clone appeared once. This CDR3 is CASGRREGPYNEQFF. The CDR3 coding sequence is TGCGCCAGCGGTAGGCGGGAGGGTCCTTACAATGAGCAGTTCTTC. The V gene is TRBV5-1, the J gene TRBJ2-1; 9 bases match TRBD2. V gave up 7 bases and J gave up 4 bases; unmatched junction bases: 9. The CDR3 is made up of 15 amino acids. From germline, CDR1 is SGHRS and CDR2 YFSETQ.

The DNA for the CDR3 is TGTGCCAGCAGCCAAGATTGGGACAGGGTCCACCATTCACCCCTCCACTTT. Protein sequence: CASSQDWDRVHHSPLHF. The V and J genes are TRBV14 and TRBJ1-6; 9 nucleotides align to TRBD1. CDR1 is SGHDN and CDR2 is FVKESK in the germline V gene. Unmatched junction bases numbered 8, after V lost 0 bases and J lost 8 bases. The CDR3 is 17 amino acids. The full variable domain, its missing parts supplied by reference TRBV14 and TRBJ1-6, is EAGVTQFPSHSVIEKGQTVTLRCDPISGHDNLYWYRRVMGKEIKFLLHFVKESKQDESGMPNNRFLAERTGGTYSTLKVQPAELEDSGVYFCASSQDWDRVHHSPLHFGNGTRLTVT.

This rearrangement joins TRBV7-9 to TRBJ1-2; tentatively, D is TRBD1 (6 bases). The CDR3 extends over 19 amino acids. The V gene's germline CDR1 is SEHNR and CDR2 FQNEAQ (reference sequence). V lost 1 base and J 0 bases, leaving 21 bases between the germline ends. In DNA form, the CDR3 reads TGTGCCAGCAGCTTAGGATTTTGGGACACCCTCGGAGCTAACTATGGCTACACCTTC. Protein: CASSLGFWDTLGANYGYTF. The whole variable domain, filled in from reference TRBV7-9 and TRBJ1-2, reads DTGVSQNPRHKITKRGQNVTFRCDPISEHNRLYWYRQTLGQGPEFLTYFQNEAQLEKSRLLSDRFSAERPKGSFSTLEIQRTEQGDSAMYLCASSLGFWDTLGANYGYTFGSGTRLTVV.

The chain is built from TRBV10-1 and TRBJ2-2; D possibly corresponds to TRBD2 (5 bases). This CDR3 comprises 16 residues. V was shortened by 5 bases and J by 0 bases, with 13 bases between the two germline ends. Per the germline V gene, CDR1 is WNHNN and CDR2 is SYGVQD (reference sequence). The CDR3 is CASSRLGIPNTGELFF. In DNA form, the CDR3 reads TGCGCCAGCAGTCGACTCGGGATCCCGAACACCGGGGAGCTGTTTTTT.

This clone has just one count. The chain links TRBV9 to TRBJ1-3; D gene unclear. The CDR3 has 14 amino acids. CDR1 and CDR2 (germline): SGDLS, YYNGEE. Between the trimmed V and J ends, which lost 0 bases and 0 bases, there was a span of 4 bases. The CDR3 protein is CASSVDSSGNTIYF. The CDR3 DNA sequence: TGTGCCAGCAGCGTAGACAGCTCTGGAAACACCATATATTTT.

The chain joins TRBV19 to TRBJ2-3, with 11 bases matching TRBD2. Germline CDR1 is LNHDA and CDR2 is SQIVND (reference sequence). The CDR3 has 17 residues. V gave up 4 bases and J gave up 5 bases; unmatched junction bases: 11. The CDR3 sequence: CASSTRSSGGSIDTQYF. The CDR3 bases are TGTGCCAGTAGTACCAGATCTAGCGGGGGGTCGATAGATACGCAGTATTTT.

This clone was observed once. This rearrangement joins TRBV6-1 to TRBJ2-5; 8 bases align to TRBD2. Per the germline V gene, CDR1 is MNHNS and CDR2 is SASEGT. The V and J ends lost 6 bases and 2 bases, in that order; junction bases with no gene match: 8. The CDR3 runs 15 residues. The CDR3 bases are TGTGCCAGCAGCGCCGGGACTAGGGGGCAAGAGACCCAGTACTTC. Translated, it gives CASSAGTRGQETQYF.